The entry below describes one T cell receptor beta chain. Its antigen remains unidentified. This sample was taken from a study of monozygotic twins with inflammatory bowel disease. Study-level points and caveats: Patients received differing immunosuppressive treatments, which may have added variability to their repertoires. Limited power may explain why concordant and discordant twins showed no difference in repertoire similarity.

Reanalyzing the 5' RACE reads, TCRdb keeps one entry per CDR3 protein, without DNA. This listing includes some 170,000 distinct CDR3 sequences. Phlebotomy per donor yielded a single 2.5 ml blood sample. The CDR3 is made up of 13 amino acids. In germline, CDR1 is SQVTM, CDR2 ANQGSEA. This rearrangement joins TRBV29-1 to TRBJ1-2. The sequenced sample consisted of blood. The source of this sequence is a human donor with ulcerative colitis or Crohn's disease, or a healthy co-twin of an affected twin (not recorded which). CDR3 region: CSAPLPIGYGYTF.